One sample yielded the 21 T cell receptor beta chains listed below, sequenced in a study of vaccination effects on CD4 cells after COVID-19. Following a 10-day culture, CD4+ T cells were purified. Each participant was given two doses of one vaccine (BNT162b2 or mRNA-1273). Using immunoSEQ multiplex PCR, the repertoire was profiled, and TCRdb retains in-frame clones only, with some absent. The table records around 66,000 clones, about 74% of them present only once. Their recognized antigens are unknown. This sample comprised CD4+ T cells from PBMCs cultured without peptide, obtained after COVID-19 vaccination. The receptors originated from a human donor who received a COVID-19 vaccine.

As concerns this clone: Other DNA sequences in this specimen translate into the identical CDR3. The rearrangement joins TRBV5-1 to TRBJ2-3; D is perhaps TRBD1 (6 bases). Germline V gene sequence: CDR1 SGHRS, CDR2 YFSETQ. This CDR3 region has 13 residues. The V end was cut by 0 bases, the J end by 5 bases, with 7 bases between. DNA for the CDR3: TGCGCCAGCAGCTTGGCAGGGGAAGATACGCAGTATTTT. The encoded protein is CASSLAGEDTQYF.

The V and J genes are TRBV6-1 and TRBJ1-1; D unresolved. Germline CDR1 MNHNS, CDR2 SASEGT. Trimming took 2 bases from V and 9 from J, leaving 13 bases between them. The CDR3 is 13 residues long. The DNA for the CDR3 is TGTGCCAGCAGTGAAAAGTCGGTTAGTAAAGCTTTCTTT. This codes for CASSEKSVSKAFF.

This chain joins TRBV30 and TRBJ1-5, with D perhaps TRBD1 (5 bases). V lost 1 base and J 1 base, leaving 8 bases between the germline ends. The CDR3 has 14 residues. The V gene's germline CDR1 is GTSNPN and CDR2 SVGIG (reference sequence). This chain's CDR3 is CAWSEGISNQPQHF. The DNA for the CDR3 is TGTGCCTGGAGTGAGGGGATCAGCAATCAGCCCCAGCATTTT.

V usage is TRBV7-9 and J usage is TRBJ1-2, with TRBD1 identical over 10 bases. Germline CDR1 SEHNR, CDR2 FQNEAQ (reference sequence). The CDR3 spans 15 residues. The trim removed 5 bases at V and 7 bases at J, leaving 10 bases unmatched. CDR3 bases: TGTGCCAGCAGCCCCACGGGACAGGGGTACAGTGGCTACACCTTC. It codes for CASSPTGQGYSGYTF.

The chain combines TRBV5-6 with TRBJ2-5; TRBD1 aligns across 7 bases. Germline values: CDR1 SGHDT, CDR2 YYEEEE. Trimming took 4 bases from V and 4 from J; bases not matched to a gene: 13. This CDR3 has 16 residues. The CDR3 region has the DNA TGTGCCAGCAGCCAAGCGACAGGGCTTAGAAGAGAGACCCAGTACTTC. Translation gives CASSQATGLRRETQYF.

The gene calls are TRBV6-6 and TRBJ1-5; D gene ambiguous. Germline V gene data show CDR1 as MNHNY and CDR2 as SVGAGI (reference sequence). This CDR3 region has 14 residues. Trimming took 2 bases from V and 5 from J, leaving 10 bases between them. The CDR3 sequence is CASSYVGGYQPQHF. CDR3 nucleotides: TGTGCCAGCAGTTACGTCGGAGGTTATCAGCCCCAGCATTTT.

The CDR3 nucleotides read TGCGCCAGCAGCTATAGGGGGCAGGACATCCACGAGCAGTACGTC. Protein: CASSYRGQDIHEQYV. This sequence joins TRBV5-1 and TRBJ2-7; 7 bases agree with TRBD1. The CDR3 contains 15 residues. Germline assignment: CDR1 SGHRS and CDR2 YFSETQ. V dropped 3 bases and J dropped 5; count of bases not matched to a gene: 11.

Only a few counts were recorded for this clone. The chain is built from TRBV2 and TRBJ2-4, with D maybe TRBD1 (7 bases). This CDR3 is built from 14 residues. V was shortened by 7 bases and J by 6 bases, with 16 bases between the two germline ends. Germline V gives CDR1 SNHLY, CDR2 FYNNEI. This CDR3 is CASKEGTDSNIQYF. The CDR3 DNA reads TGTGCCAGCAAGGAGGGGACAGATTCAAACATTCAGTACTTC.

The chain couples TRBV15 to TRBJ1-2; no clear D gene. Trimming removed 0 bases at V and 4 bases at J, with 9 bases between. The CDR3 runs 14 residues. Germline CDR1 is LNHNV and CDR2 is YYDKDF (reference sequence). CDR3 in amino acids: CATSREAGSYGYTF. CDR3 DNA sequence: TGTGCCACCAGCAGAGAGGCTGGAAGCTATGGCTACACCTTC.

CDR3 coding DNA: TGTGCCAGCAGTTCCCGGGACAGGGGTTACGAGCAGTACGTC. Translated: CASSSRDRGYEQYV. The chain joins TRBV6-5 to TRBJ2-7, with TRBD1 identical over 10 bases. The CDR3 totals 14 residues. Per germline, CDR1 MNHEY and CDR2 SVGAGI. V was pared by 4 bases and J by 4 bases, with 4 bases of the junction left unmatched.

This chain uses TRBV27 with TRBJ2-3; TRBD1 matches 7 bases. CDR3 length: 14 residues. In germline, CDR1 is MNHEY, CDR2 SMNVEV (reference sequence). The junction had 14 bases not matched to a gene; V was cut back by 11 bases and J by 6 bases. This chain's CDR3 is CAAKWTGYSDTQYF. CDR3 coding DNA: TGTGCCGCGAAATGGACAGGCTATTCGGATACGCAGTATTTT.

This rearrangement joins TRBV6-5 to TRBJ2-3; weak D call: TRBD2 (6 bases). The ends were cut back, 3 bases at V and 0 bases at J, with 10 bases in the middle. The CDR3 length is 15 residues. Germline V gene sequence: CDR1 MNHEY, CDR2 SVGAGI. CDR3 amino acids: CASSYRGFSTDTQYF. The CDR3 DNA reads TGTGCCAGCAGTTATCGGGGGTTTAGCACAGATACGCAGTATTTT.

The CDR3 reads CASSFQKGSNEQFF. In nucleotides, the CDR3 is TGTGCCAGCAGTTTTCAGAAGGGGAGCAATGAGCAGTTCTTC. The chain employs TRBV28 and TRBJ2-1; D tentatively reads TRBD1 or TRBD2 (5 bases each). Trimming took off 3 bases at V and 6 bases at J, with 12 bases between the two ends. CDR1 and CDR2 (germline): MDHEN, SYDVKM. The CDR3 contains 14 residues.

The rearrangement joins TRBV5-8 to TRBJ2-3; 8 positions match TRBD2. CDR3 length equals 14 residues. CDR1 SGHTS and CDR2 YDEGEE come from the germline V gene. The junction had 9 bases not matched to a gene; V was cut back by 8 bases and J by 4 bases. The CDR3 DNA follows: TGTGCCAGTCCGGGACTAGGTGTTTCAGATACGCAGTATTTT. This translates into CASPGLGVSDTQYF.

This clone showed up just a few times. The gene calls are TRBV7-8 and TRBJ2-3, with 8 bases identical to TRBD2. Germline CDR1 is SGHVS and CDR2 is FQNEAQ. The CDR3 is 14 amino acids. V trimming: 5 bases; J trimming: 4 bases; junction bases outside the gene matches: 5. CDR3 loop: CASSPTGGADTQYF. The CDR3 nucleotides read TGTGCCAGCAGCCCTACGGGGGGGGCAGATACGCAGTATTTT.

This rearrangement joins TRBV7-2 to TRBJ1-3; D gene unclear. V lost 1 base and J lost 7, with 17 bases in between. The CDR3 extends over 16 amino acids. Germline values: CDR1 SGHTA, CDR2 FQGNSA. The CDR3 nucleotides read TGTGCCAGCAGCTTAGGTGGGCCTAAGGGCTCGAACACCATATATTTT. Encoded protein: CASSLGGPKGSNTIYF.

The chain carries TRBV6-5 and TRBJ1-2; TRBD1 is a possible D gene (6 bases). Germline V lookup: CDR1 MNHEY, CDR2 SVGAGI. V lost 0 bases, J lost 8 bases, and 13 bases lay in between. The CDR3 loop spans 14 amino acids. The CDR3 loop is CASSYSGTSRGYTF. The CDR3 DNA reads TGTGCCAGCAGTTACTCGGGGACATCGAGAGGCTACACCTTC.

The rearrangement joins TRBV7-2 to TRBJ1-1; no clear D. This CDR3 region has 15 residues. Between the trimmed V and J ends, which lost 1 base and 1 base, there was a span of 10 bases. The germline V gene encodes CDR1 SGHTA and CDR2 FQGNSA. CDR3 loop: CASSLVGTSNTEAFF. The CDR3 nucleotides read TGTGCCAGCAGCTTAGTAGGCACCTCGAACACTGAAGCTTTCTTT.

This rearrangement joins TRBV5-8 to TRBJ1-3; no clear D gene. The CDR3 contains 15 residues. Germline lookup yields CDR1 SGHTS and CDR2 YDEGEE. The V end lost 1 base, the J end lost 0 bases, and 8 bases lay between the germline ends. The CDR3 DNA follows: TGTGCCAGCAGCTTGTCCAGGAGCTCTGGAAACACCATATATTTT. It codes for CASSLSRSSGNTIYF.

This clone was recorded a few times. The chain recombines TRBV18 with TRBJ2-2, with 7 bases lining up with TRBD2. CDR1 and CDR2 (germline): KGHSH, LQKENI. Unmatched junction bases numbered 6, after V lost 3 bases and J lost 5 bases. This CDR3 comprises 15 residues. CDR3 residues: CASSPIAGETGELFF. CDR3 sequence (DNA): TGTGCCAGCTCACCTATAGCGGGTGAGACCGGGGAGCTGTTTTTT. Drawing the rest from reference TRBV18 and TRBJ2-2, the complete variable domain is NAGVMQNPRHLVRRRGQEARLRCSPMKGHSHVYWYRQLPEEGLKFMVYLQKENIIDESGMPKERFSAEFPKEGPSILRIQQVVRGDSAAYFCASSPIAGETGELFFGEGSRLTVL.

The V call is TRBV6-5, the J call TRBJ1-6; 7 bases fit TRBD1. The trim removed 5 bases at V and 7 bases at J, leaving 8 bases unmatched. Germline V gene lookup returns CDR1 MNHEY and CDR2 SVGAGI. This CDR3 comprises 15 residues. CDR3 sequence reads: CASSPIYRGNSPLHF. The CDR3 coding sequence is TGTGCCAGCAGTCCTATATACAGGGGAAATTCACCCCTCCACTTT.